Below, one T cell receptor beta chain is given with its context. This entry comes from a study of blood T cell repertoires in COVID-19. Study details: Italy, Spain and the United States were the sources of the convalescent and acute COVID-19 samples. Sample material is recorded as cDNA or gDNA derived from T cells, B-cell-depleted T cells, or PBMCs.

The protocol was immunoSEQ multiplex PCR, while the TCRdb copy is restricted to in-frame clones and leaves out a portion. Among some 120,000 clones listed, 80% to 90% were seen once. Input material: peripheral blood. The receptor comes from a woman aged 55-69 years with acute or convalescent COVID-19.

In nucleotides, the CDR3 is TGCGCCAGCAGCCACCCCCCCTGGACTAGCGGACTTTGGGGGAATGAGCAGTTCTTC. It translates to CASSHPPWTSGLWGNEQFF. The rearrangement uses TRBV4-1 and TRBJ2-1; TRBD2 agrees at 10 bases. Germline lookup yields CDR1 MGHRA and CDR2 YSYEKL. The length of the CDR3 is 19 residues. V dropped 3 bases and J dropped 7; count of bases not matched to a gene: 18.